This TCR beta chain was profiled in a study of blood T cells in healthy people across ages. Germline values: CDR1 LGHNA, CDR2 YSLEER. Trimming removed 0 bases from V and 2 bases from J, with 11 bases in between. This CDR3 is built from 15 residues. Then a second PCR, running about 7 to 11 cycles, was carried out with a sample-barcoded 5' primer and a J-beta primer mix. Using its own MiXCR run on the 5' RACE reads, TCRdb lists one record per CDR3 protein. The data show roughly 700,000 distinct CDR3 sequences, around 25% seen once. This clonotype was found a few times. Its target is unknown. General study points: No conclusive comparison of naive versus antigen-experienced cells was possible with unsorted PBMCs.

This sample also belongs to another study, concerning T cells of mothers and their children. That source adds: In the second PCR, M1S primer introduced barcodes and 2-4 random bases.

The sample was blood. The V gene is TRBV4-3, the J gene TRBJ2-7; D call uncertain. The sequence derives from a boy younger than 18 in good health. The CDR3 protein is CASSQDWSGAYEQYF. The CDR3 DNA is TGCGCCAGCAGCCAAGATTGGTCAGGAGCCTACGAGCAGTACTTC.